Listed below are T cell receptor beta chains from one sample, sequenced in a study of OX40 agonist ivuxolimab in advanced cancers. Sequencing used immunoSEQ multiplex PCR; TCRdb keeps in-frame clones, though not all of them. The sample lists over 14,000 clones, 70% to 75% seen once, with 35% to 40% in the top ten. The sample was CD4+ or CD8+ T cells sorted from blood, taken in a trial of the OX40 agonist ivuxolimab. Receptors originate from an adult with an advanced solid tumor such as melanoma, head and neck, liver or kidney cancer. CDR3s include the opening cysteine and the closing phenylalanine or tryptophan. A D gene is named only where the DNA matches it firmly. Size is omitted from some rows. Given values are once, few, many or a class for expanded clones.

v_gene	d_gene	j_gene	abundance	CDR3aa	CDR3nt
TRBV4-1	.	TRBJ2-2	few	CASSPWAGGQLNTGELFF	TGCGCCAGCAGCCCATGGGCCGGGGGACAGCTGAACACCGGGGAGCTGTTTTTT
TRBV7-6	TRBD2	TRBJ2-3	.	CASSQAGVTDTQYF	TGTGCCAGCAGCCAAGCGGGAGTGACAGATACGCAGTATTTT
TRBV18	TRBD1	TRBJ1-1	.	CASSPGTGGQAFF	TGTGCCAGCTCACCCGGGACAGGGGGACAAGCTTTCTTT
TRBV19	TRBD1	TRBJ1-2	.	CASSIDGTGGYYGYTF	TGTGCCAGTAGTATTGACGGGACAGGGGGCTACTATGGCTACACCTTC
TRBV7-9	.	TRBJ2-7	.	CASSTGPLGYEQYF	TGTGCCAGCAGCACGGGCCCCCTAGGGTACGAGCAGTACTTC
TRBV6-1	TRBD1	TRBJ2-7	.	CASSVVGTAAYEQYF	TGTGCCAGCAGCGTTGTAGGGACAGCAGCCTACGAGCAGTACTTC
TRBV5-6	.	TRBJ2-7	few	CASSLALDRFDEQYF	TGTGCCAGCAGCTTGGCCCTAGACAGGTTCGACGAGCAGTACTTC
TRBV9	.	TRBJ2-2	.	CASSPSSESTGELFF	TGTGCCAGCAGCCCTTCTAGCGAGAGCACCGGGGAGCTGTTTTTT
TRBV27	.	TRBJ1-5	.	CASSFGGSNQPQHF	TGTGCCAGCAGTTTCGGCGGGAGCAATCAGCCCCAGCATTTT
TRBV6-5	.	TRBJ1-1	.	CASGNTRGQAFF	TGTGCCAGCGGAAATACACGGGGGCAAGCTTTCTTT
TRBV7-3	TRBD1	TRBJ1-2	.	CASSFIEGQHYGYTF	TGTGCCAGCAGCTTCATTGAGGGACAGCACTATGGCTACACCTTC
TRBV6-5	TRBD1	TRBJ1-2	.	CASSPTGDGYTF	TGTGCCAGCAGCCCGACAGGGGATGGCTACACCTTC
TRBV11-2	.	TRBJ2-7	.	CASSLGVTYEQYF	TGTGCCAGCAGCTTAGGAGTAACCTACGAGCAGTACTTC